This entry lists 10 T cell receptor beta chains sequenced from one sample in a study of T-cell reconstitution after alpha-beta-depleted transplantation in children. Using unique molecular identifiers, the investigators prepared the TCRbeta library. Using its own MiXCR run on the PCR reads, TCRdb lists one record per CDR3 protein. This sample has 610,000 or so distinct CDR3 sequences, with 27% found just once. The material was PBMCs, obtained before TCRalphabeta/CD19-depleted stem cell transplant. The receptors here all came from a boy in the first two years of life with Wiskott-Aldrich syndrome, due to receive a stem cell transplant.

At least ten counts were recorded for this clonotype. The chain couples TRBV7-8 to TRBJ2-2; TRBD2 matches 12 bases. Germline V gene sequence: CDR1 SGHVS, CDR2 FQNEAQ. V lost 5 bases and J lost 0; bases outside the gene matches: 4. The CDR3 runs 17 residues. CDR3 nucleotide sequence: TGTGCCAGCAGCCCCCGACTAGCGGGGGCGAACACCGGGGAGCTGTTTTTT. This encodes CASSPRLAGANTGELFF.

This sequence joins TRBV5-1 and TRBJ2-4, with D possibly TRBD2 on 6 matching bases. The ends were cut back, 0 bases at V and 3 bases at J, with 10 bases in the middle. This CDR3 is 15 amino acids long. Germline V lookup: CDR1 SGHRS, CDR2 YFSETQ. CDR3 region: CASSLAAAGKNIQYF. CDR3 coding DNA: TGCGCCAGCAGCTTGGCCGCAGCGGGCAAAAACATTCAGTACTTC.

The rearrangement links TRBV20-1 to TRBJ1-2; a weak D match, TRBD1 (6 bases). Trimming removed 2 bases from V and 4 bases from J, with 20 bases in between. The CDR3 contains 16 residues. The germline V gene has CDR1 DFQATT and CDR2 SNEGSKA (reference sequence). The chain's CDR3 is CSARPLYRDEGYGYTF. The CDR3 DNA follows: TGCAGTGCTAGACCCCTCTACAGGGATGAAGGCTATGGCTACACCTTC.

This clonotype was seen only a few times. This chain connects TRBV20-1 to TRBJ2-7, with 10 positions matching TRBD2. This CDR3 contains 14 residues. Germline CDR1 reads DFQATT; CDR2 reads SNEGSKA (reference sequence). V dropped 3 bases and J dropped 5; count of bases not matched to a gene: 7. The CDR3 sequence is CSARLLAGSHEQYF. The CDR3 DNA follows: TGCAGTGCTAGGTTACTAGCGGGATCGCACGAGCAGTACTTC.

The rearrangement links TRBV12-3 or TRBV12-4 to TRBJ2-7; D is possibly TRBD1 or TRBD2 (5 bases each). This CDR3 is 15 amino acids long. Trimming shortened V by 8 bases and J by 5 bases, and 22 bases separated the two germline ends. CDR3 in DNA: TGTGCCAGCTCTTTTCAGGGAGATCGTCTTGACGAGCAGTACTTC. Protein product: CASSFQGDRLDEQYF.

The V call is TRBV10-3, the J call TRBJ2-3; 7 nucleotides line up with TRBD1. CDR1 and CDR2 from the germline V gene are ENHRY and SYGVKD. J lost 0 bases, V lost 4 bases, and 1 base had no gene match. The CDR3 is 14 amino acids. CDR3 sequence: CAISGGQSTDTQYF. CDR3 DNA: TGTGCCATCAGTGGGGGACAGAGCACAGATACGCAGTATTTT.

The chain joins TRBV5-1 to TRBJ2-1; 8 bases map to TRBD1. J lost 6 bases, V lost 2 bases, and 16 bases had no gene match. Germline V gives CDR1 SGHRS, CDR2 YFSETQ. The CDR3 spans 18 residues. Written as DNA, the CDR3 is TGCGCCAGCAGCTTCGACAGGGGTAAGGCAATCGGGAGCAATGAGCAGTTCTTC. Its protein product is CASSFDRGKAIGSNEQFF.

This clonotype was counted a single time. V is TRBV7-2 and J is TRBJ1-1, with a possible D match to TRBD1 (5 bases). This CDR3 spans 16 amino acids. The germline V and J ends were trimmed by 5 bases and 0 bases, with 16 bases remaining between them. Looked up from germline, CDR1 is SGHTA and CDR2 is FQGNSA. The CDR3 is CASSGNRRPLNTEAFF. CDR3 DNA: TGTGCCAGCAGCGGAAACAGGCGGCCTTTGAACACTGAAGCTTTCTTT.

The chain joins TRBV5-1 to TRBJ2-6; 12 positions agree with TRBD1. With 4 bases clipped from V and 4 bases from J, the junction kept 6 bases outside the gene matches. Germline loops: CDR1 SGHRS, CDR2 YFSETQ. The CDR3 consists of 17 residues. The CDR3 loop reads CASSKGQGAGGANVLTF. CDR3 nucleotides: TGCGCCAGCAGCAAGGGACAGGGGGCCGGAGGGGCCAACGTCCTGACTTTC.

The table lists this clonotype with a few counts. The chain has TRBV11-2 and TRBJ2-5, with TRBD1 matching over 8 bases. Germline V gene sequence: CDR1 SGHAT, CDR2 FQNNGV. This CDR3 region has 15 residues. V gave up 6 bases and J gave up 2 bases; unmatched junction bases: 8. This CDR3 is CASRVTGTGQETQYF. The CDR3 DNA is TGTGCCAGCAGGGTAACCGGGACAGGACAAGAGACCCAGTACTTC.